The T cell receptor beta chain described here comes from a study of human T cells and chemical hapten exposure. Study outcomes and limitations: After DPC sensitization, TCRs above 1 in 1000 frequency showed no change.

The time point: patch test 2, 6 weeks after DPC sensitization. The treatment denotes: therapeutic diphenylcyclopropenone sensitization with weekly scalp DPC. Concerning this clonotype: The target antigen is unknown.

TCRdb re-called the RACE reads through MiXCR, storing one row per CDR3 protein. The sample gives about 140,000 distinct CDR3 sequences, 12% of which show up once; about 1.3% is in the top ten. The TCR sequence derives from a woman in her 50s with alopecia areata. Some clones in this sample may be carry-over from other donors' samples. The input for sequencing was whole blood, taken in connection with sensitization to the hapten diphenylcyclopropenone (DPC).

CDR3 amino acids: CSARVNGDGGGQYF. The DNA of the CDR3 is TGCAGTGCTAGAGTTAATGGGGACGGTGGCGGGCAGTACTTC. The chain recombines TRBV20-1 with TRBJ2-7, with D possibly being TRBD1 or TRBD2 (5 bases each). CDR1 is DFQATT, CDR2 SNEGSKA, per germline (reference sequence). There are 14 residues in the CDR3. The germline V and J ends were trimmed by 1 base and 9 bases, with 19 bases remaining between them.